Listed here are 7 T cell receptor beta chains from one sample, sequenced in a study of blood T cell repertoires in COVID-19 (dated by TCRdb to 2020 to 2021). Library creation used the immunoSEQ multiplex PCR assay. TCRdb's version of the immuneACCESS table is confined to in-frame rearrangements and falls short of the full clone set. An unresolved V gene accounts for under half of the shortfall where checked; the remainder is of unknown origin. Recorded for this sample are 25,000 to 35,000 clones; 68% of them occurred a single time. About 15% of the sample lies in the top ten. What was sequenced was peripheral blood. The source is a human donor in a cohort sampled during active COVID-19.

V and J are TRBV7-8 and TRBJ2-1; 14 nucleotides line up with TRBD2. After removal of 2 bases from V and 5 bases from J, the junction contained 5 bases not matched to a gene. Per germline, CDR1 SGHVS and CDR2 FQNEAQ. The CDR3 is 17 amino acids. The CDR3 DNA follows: TGTGCCAGCAGCTTACCCCGACTAGCGGGAGGGCACAATGAGCAGTTCTTC. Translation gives CASSLPRLAGGHNEQFF.

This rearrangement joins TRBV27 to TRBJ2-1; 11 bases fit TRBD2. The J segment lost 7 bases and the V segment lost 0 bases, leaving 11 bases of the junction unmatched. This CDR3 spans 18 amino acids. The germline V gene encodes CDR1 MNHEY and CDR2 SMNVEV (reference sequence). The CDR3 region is CASSLSHTSGSRRNEQFF. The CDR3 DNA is TGTGCCAGCAGTTTATCCCATACTAGCGGGAGTAGGAGAAATGAGCAGTTCTTC.

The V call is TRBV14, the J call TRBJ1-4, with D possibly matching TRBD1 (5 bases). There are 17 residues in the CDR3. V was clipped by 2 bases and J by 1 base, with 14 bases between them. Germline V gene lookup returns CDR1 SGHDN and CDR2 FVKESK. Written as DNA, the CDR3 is TGTGCCAGCAGCCAATGGCCCCCGGGGGTAACTAATGAAAAACTGTTTTTT. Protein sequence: CASSQWPPGVTNEKLFF.

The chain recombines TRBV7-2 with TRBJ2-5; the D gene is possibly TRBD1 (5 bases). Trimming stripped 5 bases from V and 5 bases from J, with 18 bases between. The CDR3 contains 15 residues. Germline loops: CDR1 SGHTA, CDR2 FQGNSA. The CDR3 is CASSVQWTRQETQYF. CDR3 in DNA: TGTGCCAGCAGCGTCCAGTGGACCCGACAGGAGACCCAGTACTTC.

CDR3 nucleotide sequence: TGTGCCAGCAGCTTAGACCGGGGTACTAGCGGGAGTCTTCAGTACTTC. It codes for CASSLDRGTSGSLQYF. This chain links TRBV7-8 with TRBJ2-4; 11 bases map to TRBD2. Germline assignment: CDR1 SGHVS and CDR2 FQNEAQ. The CDR3 consists of 16 residues. J gave up 11 bases and V 1 base, and 10 bases lay outside the gene matches.

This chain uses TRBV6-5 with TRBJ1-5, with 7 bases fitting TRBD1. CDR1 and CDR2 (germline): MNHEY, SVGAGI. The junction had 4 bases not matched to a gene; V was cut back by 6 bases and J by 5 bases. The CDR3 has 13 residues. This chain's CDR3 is CASRGQLDQPQHF. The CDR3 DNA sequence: TGTGCCAGCAGGGGACAGCTCGATCAGCCCCAGCATTTT.

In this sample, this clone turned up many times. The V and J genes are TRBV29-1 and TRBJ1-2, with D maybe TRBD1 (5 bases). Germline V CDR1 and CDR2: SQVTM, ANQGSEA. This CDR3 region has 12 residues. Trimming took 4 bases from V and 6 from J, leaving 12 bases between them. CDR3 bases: TGCAGCGTTGGGAGGGGCGCGGATGGCTACACCTTC. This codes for CSVGRGADGYTF.